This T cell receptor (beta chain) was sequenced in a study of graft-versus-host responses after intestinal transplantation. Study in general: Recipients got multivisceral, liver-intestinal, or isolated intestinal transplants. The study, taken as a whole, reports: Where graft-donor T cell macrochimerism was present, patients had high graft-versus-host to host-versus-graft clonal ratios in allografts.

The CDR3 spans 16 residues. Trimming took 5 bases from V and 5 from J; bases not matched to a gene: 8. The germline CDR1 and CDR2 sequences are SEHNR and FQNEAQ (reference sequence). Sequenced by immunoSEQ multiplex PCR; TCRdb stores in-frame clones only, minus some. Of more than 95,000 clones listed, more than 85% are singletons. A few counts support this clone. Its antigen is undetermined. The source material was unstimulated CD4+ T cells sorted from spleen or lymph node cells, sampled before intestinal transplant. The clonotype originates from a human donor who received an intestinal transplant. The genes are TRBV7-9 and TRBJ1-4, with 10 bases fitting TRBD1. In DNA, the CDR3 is TGTGCCAGCAGCCTCCTCCCGGGACAGGGGAATGAAAAACTGTTTTTT. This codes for CASSLLPGQGNEKLFF.